These 7 T cell receptor beta chains originate from one sample sequenced in a study of T-cell memory formation after mild COVID-19. TCRdb re-called the 5' RACE reads with MiXCR, one entry per CDR3 protein. Seen here are 350,000 to 500,000 distinct CDR3 sequences, about 20% observed once, and the top ten hold 8.4%. Input material: PBMCs or a T cell subset sorted from them (not recorded which). Source of these receptors: an adult woman who had mild COVID-19 (a few samples of this study predate the infection). Cell type and time point are not known.

This clonotype was seen only once. A read error may explain this, as a much larger clone is one base away. This chain connects TRBV20-1 to TRBJ1-1, with 7 positions matching TRBD1. This CDR3 region has 18 residues. Germline V gene data show CDR1 as DFQATT and CDR2 as SNEGSKA (reference sequence). The CDR3 loop reads CSAYSLQGNGGGNTEALF. For the CDR3, the DNA is TGCAGTGCTTACTCATTACAGGGGAATGGCGGAGGGAACACTGAAGCTTTATTT.

CDR3: CATVKAGSTDTQYF. The CDR3 DNA follows: TGTGCCACGGTTAAAGCAGGGAGCACAGATACGCAGTATTTT. V gene TRBV19 combines with J gene TRBJ2-3; D perhaps matches TRBD1 (5 bases). Looked up from germline, CDR1 is LNHDA and CDR2 is SQIVND (reference sequence). Trimming stripped 10 bases from V and 0 bases from J, with 14 bases between. The CDR3 contains 14 residues.

This clonotype has more than one count but fewer than ten. This chain links TRBV5-1 with TRBJ2-7; D remains unclear. CDR3 length: 14 amino acids. Deletions cut 0 bases from V and 3 bases from J, with 10 bases between. CDR1 and CDR2 (germline): SGHRS, YFSETQ. CDR3 coding DNA: TGCGCCAGCAGCTTGGCCGGGTCCTACTACGAGCAGTACTTC. Protein sequence: CASSLAGSYYEQYF.

The V and J genes are TRBV7-9 and TRBJ1-1; D is unclear. With 8 bases removed from V and 1 base from J, the gap between germline ends came to 11 bases. The V gene's germline CDR1 is SEHNR and CDR2 FQNEAQ (reference sequence). CDR3 length: 13 residues. The CDR3 DNA follows: TGTGCCAGCGCCCAGAAAACGAACACTGAAGCTTTCTTT. Translation gives CASAQKTNTEAFF.

This clonotype has more than one count but fewer than ten. V and J are TRBV4-3 and TRBJ2-7, with 10 bases matching TRBD2. The CDR3 has 15 amino acids. The trim removed 4 bases at V and 5 bases at J, leaving 8 bases unmatched. The germline V gene encodes CDR1 LGHNA and CDR2 YSLEER. In DNA, the CDR3 is TGCGCCAGCAGCCGGGGCGGGACTAGCGTTGACGAGCAGTACTTC. Amino acid sequence: CASSRGGTSVDEQYF.

This clonotype was seen a handful of times. This chain links TRBV20-1 with TRBJ2-3; D call uncertain. CDR3 length: 12 residues. The germline V gene encodes CDR1 DFQATT and CDR2 SNEGSKA (reference sequence). CDR3 protein: CSDRGRTDTQYF. CDR3 in DNA: TGCAGCGACCGTGGACGCACAGATACGCAGTATTTT.

This sequence joins TRBV6-5 and TRBJ1-1; D is unresolved. CDR1 MNHEY and CDR2 SVGAGI come from the germline V gene. The CDR3 contains 13 residues. V was pared by 4 bases and J by 5 bases, with 11 bases between. CDR3 sequence (DNA): TGTGCCAGCAGTTTGGGGAGATGGACTGAAGCTTTCTTT. Amino acid sequence: CASSLGRWTEAFF.